Shown below are 12 T cell receptor beta chains from a single sample sequenced in a study of T cells after yellow fever vaccination. In TCRdb, the 5' RACE reads were re-called with MiXCR into one record per CDR3 protein. Of roughly 30,000 distinct CDR3 sequences listed, 10% to 13% were seen once; the top ten hold 9% to 15%. The sample here was PBMCs, either bulk or a sorted T-cell subset (CD4+, CD8+, memory, or dextramer-sorted; not recorded which), taken less than 16 days after the first yellow fever vaccination. The receptors were gathered from a man aged 18 to 30 who received the YFV17D yellow fever vaccine.

Ten or more counts support this clonotype. The V gene is TRBV6-1, the J gene TRBJ1-5; no reliable D call. The length of the CDR3 is 13 residues. Deletions cut 2 bases from V and 0 bases from J, with 2 bases between. Germline assignment: CDR1 MNHNS and CDR2 SASEGT. This CDR3 is CASSEHSNQPQHF. CDR3 sequence (DNA): TGTGCCAGCAGTGAACATAGCAATCAGCCCCAGCATTTT.

This clonotype was counted ten times or more. This chain uses TRBV5-5 with TRBJ1-6; D gene uncertain. Between the trimmed V and J ends, which lost 0 bases and 6 bases, there was a span of 10 bases. The CDR3 runs to 15 residues. Per germline, CDR1 SGHKS and CDR2 YYEKEE (reference sequence). CDR3 loop: CASSLASGSNSPLHF. The CDR3 DNA sequence: TGTGCCAGCAGCTTGGCGTCGGGGTCTAATTCACCCCTCCACTTT.

Ten or more counts support this clonotype. The chain joins TRBV5-6 to TRBJ2-3; 10 positions match TRBD2. The CDR3 has 15 residues. The V and J ends lost 0 bases and 6 bases, in that order; junction bases with no gene match: 4. From germline, CDR1 is SGHDT and CDR2 YYEEEE. The CDR3 region has the DNA TGTGCCAGCAGCTTGGTCCTAGCGGGGGTGGATACGCAGTATTTT. This gives the protein CASSLVLAGVDTQYF.

A remark on this clonotype: This could be a read error, since a much larger clone is one nucleotide away. The V and J genes are TRBV4-2 and TRBJ2-5, with D unresolved. V dropped 5 bases and J dropped 0 bases, with 7 bases sitting between them. CDR3 size: 13 residues. Germline V lookup: CDR1 LGHNA, CDR2 YNFKEQ. This chain's CDR3 is CASSKGYQETQYF. DNA of the CDR3: TGTGCCAGCAGCAAAGGGTACCAAGAGACCCAGTACTTC.

This clonotype was seen ten or more times. V and J are TRBV7-3 and TRBJ2-1; 9 bases match TRBD2. J gave up 8 bases and V 2 bases, and 10 bases lay outside the gene matches. Germline CDR1 is SGHTA and CDR2 is FQGTGA. The CDR3 runs 16 residues. The CDR3: CASSLGGGAIGDEQFF. DNA for the CDR3: TGTGCCAGCAGCTTAGGCGGGGGGGCGATCGGAGATGAGCAGTTCTTC.

This clonotype was seen many times. The CDR3 coding sequence is TGCGCCAGCAGCCAAGGCTTAGGACAGGGTCTAAATGGCTACACCTTC. Translation: CASSQGLGQGLNGYTF. The chain recombines TRBV4-1 with TRBJ1-2; 8 bases map to TRBD1. Per germline, CDR1 MGHRA and CDR2 YSYEKL. Trimming removed 1 base from V and 6 bases from J; junction bases left unmatched: 10. CDR3 length: 16 amino acids.

In its sample, this clonotype was seen many times. The V call is TRBV7-9, the J call TRBJ1-1; 9 bases agree with TRBD1. J was trimmed by 7 bases and V by 5 bases; bases with no gene match: 14. The CDR3 loop spans 16 amino acids. CDR1 SEHNR and CDR2 FQNEAQ come from the germline V gene (reference sequence). CDR3 residues: CASSLQAGTGMNEAFF. The DNA for the CDR3 is TGTGCCAGCAGCCTACAGGCCGGGACAGGGATGAATGAAGCTTTCTTT.

This clonotype was recorded many times. J is TRBJ1-2 and V is TRBV7-2, with TRBD1 identical over 7 bases. The CDR3 runs 14 residues. Per germline, CDR1 SGHTA and CDR2 FQGNSA. Unmatched junction bases numbered 11, after V lost 6 bases and J lost 7 bases. The CDR3 region has the DNA TGTGCCAGCAGGGCCCAGGGGGGCTTCGGTGGCTACACCTTC. It codes for CASRAQGGFGGYTF.

The CDR3 spells CASSFRLAGGPDETQYF. In DNA, the CDR3 is TGTGCCAGCAGCTTCCGACTAGCGGGGGGGCCGGATGAGACCCAGTACTTC. V gene TRBV5-4 combines with J gene TRBJ2-5; 14 bases line up with TRBD2. The CDR3 runs 17 residues. Trimming took 2 bases from V and 5 from J; bases not matched to a gene: 8. Germline CDR1 reads SGHNT; CDR2 reads YYREEE (reference sequence).

This clonotype was found many times. The chain uses TRBV6-2 or TRBV6-3 and TRBJ1-5; D remains unclear. Trimming cost V 9 bases and J 4 bases, with 16 bases left between them. The germline V gene has CDR1 MNHEY and CDR2 SVGEGT. The CDR3 has 14 amino acids. Here the CDR3 DNA reads TGTGCCAGTCAAGGAACAGCAAGAAATCAGCCCCAGCATTTT. Its protein product is CASQGTARNQPQHF.

This clonotype was recorded at least ten times. The chain recombines TRBV15 with TRBJ2-1; weak D call: TRBD2 (5 bases). CDR1 LNHNV and CDR2 YYDKDF come from the germline V gene (reference sequence). This CDR3 comprises 15 residues. The V end lost 0 bases, the J end lost 4 bases, and 10 bases lay between the germline ends. In DNA, the CDR3 is TGTGCCACCAGCAGAGAGGTCGCGGGTTACAATGAGCAGTTCTTC. Its translation: CATSREVAGYNEQFF.

In this sample, this clonotype is medium-sized. This chain links TRBV6-6 with TRBJ2-5; 7 bases line up with TRBD2. The J segment lost 1 base and the V segment lost 5 bases, leaving 4 bases of the junction unmatched. CDR3 length: 14 residues. The germline V gene has CDR1 MNHNY and CDR2 SVGAGI (reference sequence). CDR3 in amino acids: CASSQSSGQETQYF. The CDR3 DNA reads as TGTGCCAGCAGTCAGTCTAGCGGCCAAGAGACCCAGTACTTC.